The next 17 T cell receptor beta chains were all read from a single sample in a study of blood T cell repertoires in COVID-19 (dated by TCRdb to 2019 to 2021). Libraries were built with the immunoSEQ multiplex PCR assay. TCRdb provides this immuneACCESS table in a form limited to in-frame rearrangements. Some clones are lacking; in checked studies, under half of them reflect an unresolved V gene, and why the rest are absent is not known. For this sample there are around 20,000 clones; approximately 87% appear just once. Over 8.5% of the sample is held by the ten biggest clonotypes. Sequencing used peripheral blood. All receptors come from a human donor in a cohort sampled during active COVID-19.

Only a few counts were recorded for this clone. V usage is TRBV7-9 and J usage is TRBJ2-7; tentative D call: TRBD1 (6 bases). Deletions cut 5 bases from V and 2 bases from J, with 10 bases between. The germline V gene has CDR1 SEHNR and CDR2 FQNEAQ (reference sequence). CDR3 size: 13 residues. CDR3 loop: CASSLGTPYEQYF. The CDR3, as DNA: TGTGCCAGCAGCCTAGGGACACCCTACGAGCAGTACTTC.

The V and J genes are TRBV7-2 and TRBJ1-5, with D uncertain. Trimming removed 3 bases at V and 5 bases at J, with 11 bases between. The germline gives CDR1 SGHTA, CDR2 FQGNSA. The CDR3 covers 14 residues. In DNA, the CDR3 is TGTGCCAGCAGCTTCCGACACGCCGATCAGCCCCAGCATTTT. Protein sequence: CASSFRHADQPQHF.

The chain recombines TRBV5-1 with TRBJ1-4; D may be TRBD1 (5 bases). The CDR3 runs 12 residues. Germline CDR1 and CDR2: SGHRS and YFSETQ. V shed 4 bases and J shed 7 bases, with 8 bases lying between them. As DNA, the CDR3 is TGCGCCAGCAGCCCCGGGGGTGAAAAACTGTTTTTT. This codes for CASSPGGEKLFF.

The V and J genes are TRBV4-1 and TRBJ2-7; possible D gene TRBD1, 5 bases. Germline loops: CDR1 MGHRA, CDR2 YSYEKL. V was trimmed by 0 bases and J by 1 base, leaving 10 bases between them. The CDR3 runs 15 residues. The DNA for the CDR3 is TGCGCCAGCAGCCAAGAGTCCTCAGGGTCCTACGAGCAGTACTTC. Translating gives CASSQESSGSYEQYF.

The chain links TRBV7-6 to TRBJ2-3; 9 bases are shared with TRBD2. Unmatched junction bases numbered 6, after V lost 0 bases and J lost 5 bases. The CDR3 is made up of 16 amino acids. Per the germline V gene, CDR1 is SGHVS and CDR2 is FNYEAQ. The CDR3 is CASSLAPSGNGDTQYF. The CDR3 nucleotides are TGTGCCAGCAGCTTAGCCCCTAGCGGGAATGGAGATACGCAGTATTTT.

The DNA of the CDR3 is TGTGCCAGCAGCTTAGGGGCCGTCGGCTCTCCCTACGAGCAGTACTTC. Amino acid sequence: CASSLGAVGSPYEQYF. The J gene is TRBJ2-7, the V gene TRBV7-9; D not certain. This CDR3 has 16 amino acids. With 1 base removed from V and 2 bases from J, the gap between germline ends came to 15 bases. The germline CDR1 and CDR2 sequences are SEHNR and FQNEAQ (reference sequence).

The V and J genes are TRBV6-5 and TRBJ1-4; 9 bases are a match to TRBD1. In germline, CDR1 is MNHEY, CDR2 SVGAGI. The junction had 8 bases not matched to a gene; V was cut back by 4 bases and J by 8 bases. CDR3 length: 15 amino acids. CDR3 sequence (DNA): TGTGCCAGCAGTTCAAAACAGGGGGCGCAAGAAAAACTGTTTTTT. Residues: CASSSKQGAQEKLFF.

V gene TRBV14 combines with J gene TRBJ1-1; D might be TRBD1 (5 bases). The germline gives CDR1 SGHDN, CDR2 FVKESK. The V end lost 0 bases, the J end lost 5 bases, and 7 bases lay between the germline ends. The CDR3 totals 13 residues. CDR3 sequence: CASSQDRGTEAFF. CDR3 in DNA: TGTGCCAGCAGCCAAGATCGGGGGACTGAAGCTTTCTTT.

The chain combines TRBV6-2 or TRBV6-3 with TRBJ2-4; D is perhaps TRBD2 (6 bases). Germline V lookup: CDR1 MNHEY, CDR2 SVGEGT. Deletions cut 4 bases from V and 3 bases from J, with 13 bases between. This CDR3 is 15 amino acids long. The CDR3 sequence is CASSFITSSKNIQYF. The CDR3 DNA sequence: TGTGCCAGCAGTTTCATCACTAGCAGCAAAAACATTCAGTACTTC.

The CDR3 DNA sequence: TGTGCCACCAGCAGAGATCTGGCTAGCGGGAGCCTCAACACCGGGGAGCTGTTTTTT. Its translation is CATSRDLASGSLNTGELFF. The chain couples TRBV15 to TRBJ2-2, with TRBD2 matching over 10 bases. This CDR3 is 19 amino acids long. CDR1 is LNHNV, CDR2 YYDKDF, per germline (reference sequence). J gave up 2 bases and V 0 bases, and 9 bases lay outside the gene matches.

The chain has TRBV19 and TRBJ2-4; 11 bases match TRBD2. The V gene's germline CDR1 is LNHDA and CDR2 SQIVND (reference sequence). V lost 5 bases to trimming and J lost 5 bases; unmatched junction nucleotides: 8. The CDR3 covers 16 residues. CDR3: CASSQLAGAAQNIQYF. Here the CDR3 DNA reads TGTGCCAGTAGTCAACTAGCGGGGGCCGCCCAAAACATTCAGTACTTC.

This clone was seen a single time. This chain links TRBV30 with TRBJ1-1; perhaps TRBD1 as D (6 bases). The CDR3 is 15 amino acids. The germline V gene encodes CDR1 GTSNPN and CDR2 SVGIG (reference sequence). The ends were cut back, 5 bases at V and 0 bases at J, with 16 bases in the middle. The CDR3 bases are TGTGCCTGGCAGGGGCCGCTTTCCATGAACACTGAAGCTTTCTTT. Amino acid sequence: CAWQGPLSMNTEAFF.

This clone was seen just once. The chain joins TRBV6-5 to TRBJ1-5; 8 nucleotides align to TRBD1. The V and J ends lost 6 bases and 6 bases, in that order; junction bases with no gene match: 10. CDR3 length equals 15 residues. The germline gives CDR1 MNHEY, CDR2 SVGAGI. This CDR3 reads CASSDRQGSPQPQHF. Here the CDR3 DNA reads TGTGCCAGCAGCGATAGACAGGGGTCCCCTCAGCCCCAGCATTTT.

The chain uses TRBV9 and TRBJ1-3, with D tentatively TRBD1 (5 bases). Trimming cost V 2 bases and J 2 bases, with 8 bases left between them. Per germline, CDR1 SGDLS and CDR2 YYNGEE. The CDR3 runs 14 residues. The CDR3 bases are TGTGCCAGCAGCGTTGGGGCACCTGGAAACACCATATATTTT. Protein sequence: CASSVGAPGNTIYF.

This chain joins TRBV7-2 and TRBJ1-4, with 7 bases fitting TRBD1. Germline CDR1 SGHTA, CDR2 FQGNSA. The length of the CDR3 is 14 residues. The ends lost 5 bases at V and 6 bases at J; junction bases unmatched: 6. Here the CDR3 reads CASSAGQDHEKLFF. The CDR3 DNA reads TGTGCCAGCAGCGCCGGACAGGACCATGAAAAACTGTTTTTT. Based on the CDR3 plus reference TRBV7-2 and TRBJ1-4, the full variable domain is GAGVSQSPSNKVTEKGKDVELRCDPISGHTALYWYRQSLGQGLEFLIYFQGNSAPDKSGLPSDRFSAERTGGSVSTLTIQRTQQEDSAVYLCASSAGQDHEKLFFGSGTQLSVL.

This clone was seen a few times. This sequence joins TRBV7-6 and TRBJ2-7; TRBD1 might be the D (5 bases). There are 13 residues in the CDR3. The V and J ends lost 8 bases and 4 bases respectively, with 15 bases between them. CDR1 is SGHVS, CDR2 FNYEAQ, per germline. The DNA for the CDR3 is TGTGCCAGCTCCGCAGGGTCTCGGTACGAGCAGTACTTC. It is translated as CASSAGSRYEQYF. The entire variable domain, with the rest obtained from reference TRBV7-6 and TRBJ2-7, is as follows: GAGVSQSPRYKVTKRGQDVALRCDPISGHVSLYWYRQALGQGPEFLTYFNYEAQQDKSGLPNDRFSAERPEGSISTLTIQRTEQRDSAMYRCASSAGSRYEQYFGPGTRLTVT.

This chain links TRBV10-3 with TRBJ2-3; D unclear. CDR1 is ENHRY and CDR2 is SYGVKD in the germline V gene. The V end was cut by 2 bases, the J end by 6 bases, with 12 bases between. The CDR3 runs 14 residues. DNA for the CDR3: TGTGCCATCAGTGAGCCCCCCGGGTTGGATACGCAGTATTTT. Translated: CAISEPPGLDTQYF.